The T cell receptor (beta chain) under discussion was sequenced for a study of T cells in Graves' hyperthyroidism and ophthalmopathy (dated by TCRdb to 2018 to 2020). Background for the entire study: To identify TCR V-J signatures that set the groups apart, the researchers used a discovery cohort of roughly 100 patients, made up of 40 to 45 with Graves' ophthalmopathy and 57 with stable Graves' hyperthyroidism. Prospective prediction of ophthalmopathy was tested in an independent validation cohort of some 19 hyperthyroidism patients and 15 to 17 patients who later progressed to ophthalmopathy. The approximately 100 discovery patients were randomly split 7:3 into training and test sets. The study also compared thyroid tissue and blood T-cell repertoires from several Graves' hyperthyroidism patients. Following sampling, methimazole starting at 30 mg daily was given to hyperthyroidism patients, and high-dose intravenous methylprednisolone was given to ophthalmopathy patients. The paper describes TCR Vbeta CDR3 sequencing of 140 or so peripheral blood samples, made up of around 41 ophthalmopathy patients, over 70 hyperthyroidism patients and 17 progressor patients. Results the study describes overall, beyond this receptor: In validation, progression to ophthalmopathy was predicted by the model with 70.59% sensitivity and 72% to 80% specificity, a median of around 5.9 months before onset. In cross-validation, a model built on a 13 V-J signature told ophthalmopathy apart from stable hyperthyroidism with under 90% sensitivity and roughly 81% specificity, and in testing the same model reached 80%/75%. Most expanded thyroid clonotypes (frequency above 0.001) were also detected in blood, suggesting blood repertoires may reflect thyroid immune responses. Sample size was not statistically predetermined, and investigators were not blinded to group allocation.

In this sample, this clonotype turned up many times. The antigen this receptor binds is unknown. One base away there is no much larger clone; base qualities are not given. The TCR beta CDR3 regions were amplified from RNA transcripts. The first round of RT-PCR for the TCR CDR3 was performed with the HTBI primer set and the Qiagen OneStep RT-PCR kit. The libraries were constructed in a second round of multiplex PCR and then size-selected and purified. Libraries were sequenced paired-end with 100 bp reads on an Illumina HiSeq2000. In the paper's pipeline: SOAPnuke was used to process the raw data, throwing out any read that contained adapters or uncalled bases, had a mean Phred below 15, or lacked an exact constant-primer or identifier match. High-quality paired reads were merged using COPE v1.2.5, and each unique nucleotide sequence was defined as a clonotype. Clonotypes were aligned to IMGT TRBV, TRBD and TRBJ reference segments using MiTCR v1.1. Analysis was restricted to V-J combinations with a frequency above 0.0001, which covered about 99% of repertoires. A TCS score was defined as the ratio of F50 (clonal expansion) to E x V (chaos), with BLOSUM62-based TCRdist applied between CDR3 peptides within each V-J. Welch's t-statistics and random forest reduced 514 V-J features to some 14, which were used in a naive Bayes classifier (R e1071). The Morisita-Horn index was used to measure how similar the thyroid and blood repertoires were. Starting from the raw public reads, TCRdb applied fastp trimming at Q25, assembled clones with MiXCR and retained in-frame beta chains. Entries that share a CDR3 protein sequence are merged under the most common genes and DNA. None of the V and J calls come from the authors' own analysis; TCRdb made them. For this sample the table gives 450,000 to 700,000 distinct CDR3 sequences, of which around 42% were detected only once. Around 20% of the sample goes to the ten largest clones.

Any patient with an uncontrolled infection, another autoimmune disease, pregnancy or lactation was excluded. Diagnoses were established on the basis of clinical symptoms, serum thyroxine and TRAb, thyroid ultrasound, and orbital computed tomography. Total RNA was extracted with Trizol reagent, and quality was checked on an Agilent 2100 Bioanalyzer. The germline V gene provides CDR1 SNHLY and CDR2 FYNNEI. CDR3 length: 14 amino acids, cysteine to phenylalanine. Only the CDR3 DNA stays, 42 bases, in frame from base 1. Unmatched junction bases come to 7, with V trimmed by 5 bases and J by 4 bases. Sample: peripheral blood or thyroid tissue (not recorded which). This clonotype was sampled from an adult woman with Graves' disease, either hyperthyroidism or ophthalmopathy (not recorded which). The chain uses TRBV2 and TRBJ2-5; 7 middle bases align to TRBD2. The bases are TGTGCCAGCAGTATGTTAACGGGAGGAGAGACCCAGTACTTC. This translates into CASSMLTGGETQYF.